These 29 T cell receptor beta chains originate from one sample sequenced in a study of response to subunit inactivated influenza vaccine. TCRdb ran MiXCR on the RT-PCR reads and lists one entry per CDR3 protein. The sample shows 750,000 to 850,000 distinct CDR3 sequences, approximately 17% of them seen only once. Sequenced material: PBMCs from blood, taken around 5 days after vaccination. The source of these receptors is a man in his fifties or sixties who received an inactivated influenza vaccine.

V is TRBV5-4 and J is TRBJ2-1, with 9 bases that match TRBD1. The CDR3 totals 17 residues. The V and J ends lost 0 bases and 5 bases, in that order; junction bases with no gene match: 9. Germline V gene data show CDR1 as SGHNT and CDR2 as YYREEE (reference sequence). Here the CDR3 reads CASSLAGGQGFHNEQFF. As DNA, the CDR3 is TGTGCCAGCAGCTTGGCCGGAGGACAGGGGTTTCACAATGAGCAGTTCTTC.

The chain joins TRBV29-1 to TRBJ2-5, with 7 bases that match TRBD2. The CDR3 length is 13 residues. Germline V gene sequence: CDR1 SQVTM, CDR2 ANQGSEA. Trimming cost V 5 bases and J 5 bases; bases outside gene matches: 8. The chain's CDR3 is CSVRGLVLETQYF. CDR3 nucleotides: TGCAGCGTTCGCGGACTAGTTTTGGAGACCCAGTACTTC.

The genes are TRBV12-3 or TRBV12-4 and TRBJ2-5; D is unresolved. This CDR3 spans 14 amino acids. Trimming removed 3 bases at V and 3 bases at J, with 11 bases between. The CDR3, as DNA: TGTGCCAGCAGTTTTTCCGGTGGGGAAGAGACCCAGTACTTC. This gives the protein CASSFSGGEETQYF.

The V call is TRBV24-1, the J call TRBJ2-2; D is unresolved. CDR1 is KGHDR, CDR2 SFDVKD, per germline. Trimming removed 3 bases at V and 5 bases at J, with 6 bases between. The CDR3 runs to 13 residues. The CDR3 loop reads CATSDNWTGELFF. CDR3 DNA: TGTGCCACCAGTGATAACTGGACCGGGGAGCTGTTTTTT.

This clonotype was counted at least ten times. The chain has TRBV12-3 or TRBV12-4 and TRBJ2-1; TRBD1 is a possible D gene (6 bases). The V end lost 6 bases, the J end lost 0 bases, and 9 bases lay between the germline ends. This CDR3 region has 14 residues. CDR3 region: CASRQTGSYNEQFF. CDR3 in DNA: TGTGCCAGCAGACAGACAGGCTCCTACAATGAGCAGTTCTTC.

The CDR3: CASRRTSGRAGETQYF. The CDR3 DNA reads as TGTGCCAGCAGGAGGACTAGCGGGAGGGCCGGTGAGACCCAGTACTTC. V usage is TRBV11-2 and J usage is TRBJ2-5; TRBD2 agrees at 15 bases. This CDR3 has 16 residues. CDR1 and CDR2 from the germline V gene are SGHAT and FQNNGV. V shed 6 bases, J shed 5 bases, and the junction held 7 bases outside the gene matches. The full variable domain, rest sourced from reference TRBV11-2 and TRBJ2-5, is EAGVAQSPRYKIIEKRQSVAFWCNPISGHATLYWYQQILGQGPKLLIQFQNNGVVDDSQLPKDRFSAERLKGVDSTLKIQPAKLEDSAVYLCASRRTSGRAGETQYFGPGTRLLVL.

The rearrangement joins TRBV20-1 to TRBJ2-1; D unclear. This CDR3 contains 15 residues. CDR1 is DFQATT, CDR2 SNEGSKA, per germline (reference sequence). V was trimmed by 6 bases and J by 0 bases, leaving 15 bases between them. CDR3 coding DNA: TGCAGTGCCCGATTGGTGGCAAGCTCCTACAATGAGCAGTTCTTC. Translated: CSARLVASSYNEQFF.

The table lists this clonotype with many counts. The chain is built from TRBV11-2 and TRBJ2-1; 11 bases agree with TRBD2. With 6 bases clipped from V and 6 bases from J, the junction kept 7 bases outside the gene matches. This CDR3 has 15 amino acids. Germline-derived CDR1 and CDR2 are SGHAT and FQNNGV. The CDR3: CASSQLAGGPNEQFF. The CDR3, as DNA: TGTGCCAGCAGTCAATTAGCGGGAGGGCCCAATGAGCAGTTCTTC.

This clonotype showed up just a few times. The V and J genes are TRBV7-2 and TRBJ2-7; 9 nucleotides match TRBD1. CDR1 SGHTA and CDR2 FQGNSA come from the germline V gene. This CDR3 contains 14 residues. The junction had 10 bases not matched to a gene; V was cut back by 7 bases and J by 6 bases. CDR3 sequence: CASTPQGALSEQYF. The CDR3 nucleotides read TGTGCCAGCACCCCACAGGGGGCGTTATCCGAGCAGTACTTC.

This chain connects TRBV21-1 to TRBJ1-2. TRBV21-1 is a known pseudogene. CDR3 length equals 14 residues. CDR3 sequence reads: CASSPEGRSYGYTF. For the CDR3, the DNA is TGTGCCAGCAGCCCAGAAGGCAGATCCTATGGCTACACCTTC.

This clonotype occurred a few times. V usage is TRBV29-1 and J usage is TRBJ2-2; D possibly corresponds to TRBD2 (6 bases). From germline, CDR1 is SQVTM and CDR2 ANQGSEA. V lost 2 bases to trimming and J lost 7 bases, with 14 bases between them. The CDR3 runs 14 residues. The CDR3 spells CSVERRESSGELFF. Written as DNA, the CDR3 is TGCAGCGTTGAACGTCGGGAGTCGAGCGGGGAGCTGTTTTTT.

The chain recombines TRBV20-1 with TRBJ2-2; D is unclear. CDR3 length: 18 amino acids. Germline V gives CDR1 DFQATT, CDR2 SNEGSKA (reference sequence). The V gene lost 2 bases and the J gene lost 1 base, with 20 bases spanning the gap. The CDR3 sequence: CSARPIALRLRNTGELFF. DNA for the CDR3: TGCAGTGCTAGACCCATTGCACTTAGACTTCGGAACACCGGGGAGCTGTTTTTT.

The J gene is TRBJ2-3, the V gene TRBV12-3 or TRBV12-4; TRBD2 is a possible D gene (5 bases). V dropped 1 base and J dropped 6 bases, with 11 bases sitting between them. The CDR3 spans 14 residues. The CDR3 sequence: CASSLGSAGDTQYF. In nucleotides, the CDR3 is TGTGCCAGCAGTTTAGGTAGCGCCGGGGATACGCAGTATTTT.

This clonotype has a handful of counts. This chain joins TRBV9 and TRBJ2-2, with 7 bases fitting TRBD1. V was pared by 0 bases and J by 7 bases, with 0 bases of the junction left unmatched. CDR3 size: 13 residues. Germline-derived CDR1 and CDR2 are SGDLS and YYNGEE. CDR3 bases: TGTGCCAGCAGCGTAGGACAGGGCGGGGAGCTGTTTTTT. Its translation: CASSVGQGGELFF. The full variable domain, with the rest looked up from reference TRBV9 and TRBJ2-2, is DSGVTQTPKHLITATGQRVTLRCSPRSGDLSVYWYQQSLDQGLQFLIQYYNGEERAKGNILERFSAQQFPDLHSELNLSSLELGDSALYFCASSVGQGGELFFGEGSRLTVL.

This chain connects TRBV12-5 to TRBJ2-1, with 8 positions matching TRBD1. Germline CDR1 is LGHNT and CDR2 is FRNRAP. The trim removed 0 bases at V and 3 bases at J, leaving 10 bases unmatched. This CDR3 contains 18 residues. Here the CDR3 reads CASGLVPFGQGIYNEQFF. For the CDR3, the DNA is TGTGCTAGTGGTTTGGTACCATTTGGACAGGGAATCTACAATGAGCAGTTCTTC.

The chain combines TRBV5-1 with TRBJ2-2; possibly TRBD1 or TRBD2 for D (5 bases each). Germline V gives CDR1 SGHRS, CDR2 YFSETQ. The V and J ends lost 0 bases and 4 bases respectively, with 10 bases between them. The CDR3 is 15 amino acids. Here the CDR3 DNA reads TGCGCCAGCAGCTTGGAATGGGGGAGCACCGGGGAGCTGTTTTTT. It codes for CASSLEWGSTGELFF.

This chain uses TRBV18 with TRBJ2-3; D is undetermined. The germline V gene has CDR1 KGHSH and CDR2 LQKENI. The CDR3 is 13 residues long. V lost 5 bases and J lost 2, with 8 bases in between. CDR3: CASSIKTTDTQYF. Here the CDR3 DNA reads TGTGCCAGCTCAATCAAGACCACAGATACGCAGTATTTT.

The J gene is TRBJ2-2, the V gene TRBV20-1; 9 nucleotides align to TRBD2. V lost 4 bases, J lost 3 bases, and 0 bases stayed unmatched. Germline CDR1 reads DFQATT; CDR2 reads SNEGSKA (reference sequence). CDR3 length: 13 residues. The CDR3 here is CSAKREDTGELFF. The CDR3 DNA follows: TGCAGTGCTAAGCGGGAGGACACCGGGGAGCTGTTTTTT.

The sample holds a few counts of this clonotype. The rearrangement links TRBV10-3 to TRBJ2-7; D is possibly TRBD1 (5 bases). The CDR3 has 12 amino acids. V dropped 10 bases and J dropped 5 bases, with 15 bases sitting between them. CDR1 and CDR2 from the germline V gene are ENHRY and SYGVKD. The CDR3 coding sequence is TGTGCCAGTGCCCAGGGAATCAACGAGCAGTACTTC. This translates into CASAQGINEQYF.

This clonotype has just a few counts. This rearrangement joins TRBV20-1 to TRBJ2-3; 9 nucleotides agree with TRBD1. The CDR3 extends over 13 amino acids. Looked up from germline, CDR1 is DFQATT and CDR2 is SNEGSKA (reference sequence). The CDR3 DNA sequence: TGCAGCCAGATGGGACAGGGAACAGATACGCAGTATTTT. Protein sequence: CSQMGQGTDTQYF.

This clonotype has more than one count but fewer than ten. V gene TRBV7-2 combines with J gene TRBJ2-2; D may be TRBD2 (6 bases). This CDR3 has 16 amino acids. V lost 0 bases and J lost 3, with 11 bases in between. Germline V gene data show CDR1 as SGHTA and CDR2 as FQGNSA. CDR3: CASSLARGPYTGELFF. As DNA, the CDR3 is TGTGCCAGCAGCTTAGCGCGGGGACCGTACACCGGGGAGCTGTTTTTT.

The CDR3 DNA reads TGTGCCAGCAGCCCCGGACCCAACTCTGGAAACACCATATATTTT. This encodes CASSPGPNSGNTIYF. The chain links TRBV3-1 to TRBJ1-3; D unresolved. Germline V gives CDR1 LGHDT, CDR2 YNNKEL (reference sequence). Trimming cost V 4 bases and J 0 bases, with 10 bases left between them. The CDR3 is made up of 15 amino acids.

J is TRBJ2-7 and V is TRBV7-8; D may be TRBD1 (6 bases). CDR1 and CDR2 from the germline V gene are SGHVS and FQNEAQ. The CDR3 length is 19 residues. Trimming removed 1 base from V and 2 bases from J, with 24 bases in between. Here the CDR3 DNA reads TGTGCCAGCAGCTTAGATGTTAACCTCCTCCGGGACAAAGCCTACGAGCAGTACTTC. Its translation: CASSLDVNLLRDKAYEQYF.

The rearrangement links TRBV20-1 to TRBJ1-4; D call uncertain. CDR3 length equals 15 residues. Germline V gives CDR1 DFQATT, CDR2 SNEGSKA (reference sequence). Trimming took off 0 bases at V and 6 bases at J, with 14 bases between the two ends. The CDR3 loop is CSARDLYVVDEKLFF. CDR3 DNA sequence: TGCAGTGCTAGAGATTTATACGTAGTGGATGAAAAACTGTTTTTT.

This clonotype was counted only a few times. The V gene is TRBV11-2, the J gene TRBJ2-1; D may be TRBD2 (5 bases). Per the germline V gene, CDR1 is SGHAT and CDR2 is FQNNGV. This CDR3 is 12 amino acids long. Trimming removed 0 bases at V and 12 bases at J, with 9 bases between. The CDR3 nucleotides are TGTGCCAGCAGCTTAGACGGGAAAGTGCAGTTCTTC. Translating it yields CASSLDGKVQFF.

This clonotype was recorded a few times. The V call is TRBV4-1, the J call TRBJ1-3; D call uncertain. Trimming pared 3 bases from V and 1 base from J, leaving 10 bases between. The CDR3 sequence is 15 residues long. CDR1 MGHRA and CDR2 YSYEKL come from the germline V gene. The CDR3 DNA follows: TGCGCCAGCAGCCACCCGGAGGCTTCTGGAAACACCATATATTTT. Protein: CASSHPEASGNTIYF.

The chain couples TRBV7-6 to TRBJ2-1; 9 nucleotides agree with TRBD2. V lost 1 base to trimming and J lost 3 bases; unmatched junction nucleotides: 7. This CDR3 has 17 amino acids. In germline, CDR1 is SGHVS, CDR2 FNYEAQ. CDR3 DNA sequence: TGTGCCAGCAGCTTAGTGCTTAGCGGGGGACACTACAATGAGCAGTTCTTC. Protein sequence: CASSLVLSGGHYNEQFF.

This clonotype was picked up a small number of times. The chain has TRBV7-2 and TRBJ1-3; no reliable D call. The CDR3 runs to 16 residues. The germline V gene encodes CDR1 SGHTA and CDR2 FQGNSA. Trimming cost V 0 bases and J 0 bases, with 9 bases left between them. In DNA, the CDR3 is TGTGCCAGCAGCTTAGCGCCCGGGTTCTCTGGAAACACCATATATTTT. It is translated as CASSLAPGFSGNTIYF.

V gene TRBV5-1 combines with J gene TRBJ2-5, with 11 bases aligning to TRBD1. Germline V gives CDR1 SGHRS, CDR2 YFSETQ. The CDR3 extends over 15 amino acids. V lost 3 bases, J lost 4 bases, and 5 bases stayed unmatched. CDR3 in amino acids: CASSSGQGVSETQYF. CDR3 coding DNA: TGCGCCAGCAGCTCGGGACAGGGGGTCTCAGAGACCCAGTACTTC.